This T cell receptor (beta chain) comes out of a study of blood T cell repertoires in COVID-19. The overall study: Samples representing acute and convalescent COVID-19 were sourced from the United States, Italy and Spain. Sources were T cells, B-cell-depleted T cells, or PBMCs; the material itself was cDNA or gDNA.

Original analysis: Estimates of nucleated cell counts were drawn from the amplification of reference gene primers. Clones were read by immunoSEQ multiplex PCR, and TCRdb kept only the in-frame ones, dropping some. Clone size and V and J calls were adopted from that table, with D and trimming inferred from the DNA. The sample records tens of thousands of clones, around nine tenths being singletons. This CDR3 has 15 amino acids. Trimming removed 6 bases from V and 4 bases from J; junction bases left unmatched: 6. Per germline, CDR1 MRHNA and CDR2 SNTAGT. The receptor comes from a man in his 60s with acute or convalescent COVID-19. Sequencing was done on a sample of peripheral blood. The chain joins TRBV6-4 to TRBJ2-3; 11 bases are a match to TRBD2. CDR3 nucleotide sequence: TGTGCCAGCAGCCCTAGTAGCGGGGGGGCAGATACGCAGTATTTT. This codes for CASSPSSGGADTQYF.